These 15 T cell receptor beta chains originate from one sample sequenced in a study of T cell responses to AZD1222 COVID-19 vaccine. Libraries were prepared by immunoSEQ multiplex PCR; TCRdb keeps only in-frame clonotypes and omits some of them. Of around 160,000 clones listed, 89% are singletons. The sequencing here drew on peripheral blood, taken on day 0 of AZD1222 vaccination. These receptors all stem from an adult in good health.

The chain employs TRBV28 and TRBJ1-3; D gene uncertain. This CDR3 is 12 amino acids long. Trimming stripped 7 bases from V and 4 bases from J, with 8 bases between. Per the germline V gene, CDR1 is MDHEN and CDR2 is SYDVKM. The CDR3 DNA sequence: TGTGCCAGCAAGGCGAGCGGAAACACCATATATTTT. Its protein is CASKASGNTIYF.

The chain joins TRBV28 to TRBJ2-3; the D is unclear. This CDR3 spans 12 amino acids. CDR1 is MDHEN and CDR2 is SYDVKM in the germline V gene. Trimming took 1 base from V and 9 from J, leaving 8 bases between them. CDR3 bases: TGTGCCAGCAGTTTATTCACTGACACGCAGTATTTT. Translation gives CASSLFTDTQYF.

The rearrangement joins TRBV28 to TRBJ1-1; unclear D gene. Trimming removed 4 bases from V and 1 base from J, with 13 bases in between. This CDR3 has 15 amino acids. Germline V gives CDR1 MDHEN, CDR2 SYDVKM. CDR3 residues: CASSSYSGGNTEAFF. CDR3 DNA: TGTGCCAGCAGTTCCTATTCAGGTGGGAACACTGAAGCTTTCTTT.

This clone was found a few times. The DNA for the CDR3 is TGTGCCAGCAGTTTATCGAGGAACACCGGGGAGCTGTTTTTT. It encodes CASSLSRNTGELFF. The chain joins TRBV27 to TRBJ2-2; no firm D call. Germline CDR1 is MNHEY and CDR2 is SMNVEV (reference sequence). V lost 0 bases, J lost 1 base, and 3 bases lay in between. CDR3 length: 14 amino acids.

This clone came up once. The V and J genes are TRBV28 and TRBJ1-5; 7 nucleotides agree with TRBD1. The CDR3 is 14 amino acids. V trimming: 5 bases; J trimming: 7 bases; junction bases outside the gene matches: 8. From germline, CDR1 is MDHEN and CDR2 SYDVKM. In DNA form, the CDR3 reads TGTGCCAGCAGTCCTCGACAGGGCTGGCAGCCCCAGCATTTT. Its protein product is CASSPRQGWQPQHF.

This clone appeared once. The rearrangement links TRBV5-1 to TRBJ2-1; the match to TRBD1 covers 9 bases. Trimming removed 7 bases from V and 7 bases from J; junction bases left unmatched: 9. The CDR3 length is 14 residues. In germline, CDR1 is SGHRS, CDR2 YFSETQ. The CDR3: CASGQQGAENEQFF. CDR3 in DNA: TGCGCCAGCGGCCAACAGGGGGCGGAAAATGAGCAGTTCTTC. Full variable domain (rest looked up from reference TRBV5-1 and TRBJ2-1): KAGVTQTPRYLIKTRGQQVTLSCSPISGHRSVSWYQQTPGQGLQFLFEYFSETQRNKGNFPGRFSGRQFSNSRSEMNVSTLELGDSALYLCASGQQGAENEQFFGPGTRLTVL.

The chain is built from TRBV7-9 and TRBJ1-1; 9 nucleotides line up with TRBD1. V gave up 2 bases and J gave up 4 bases; unmatched junction bases: 5. The CDR3 has 15 amino acids. Germline V gives CDR1 SEHNR, CDR2 FQNEAQ (reference sequence). Here the CDR3 DNA reads TGTGCCAGCAGCTTAACAGGGGGCGGAGGCACTGAAGCTTTCTTT. It encodes CASSLTGGGGTEAFF.

The CDR3 loop reads CASSFREVGPYNEQFF. CDR3 DNA: TGTGCCAGCAGCTTCCGGGAGGTAGGACCCTACAATGAGCAGTTCTTC. This chain links TRBV13 with TRBJ2-1; 7 bases map to TRBD2. Germline lookup yields CDR1 PRHDT and CDR2 FYEKMQ (reference sequence). The CDR3 covers 16 residues. After removal of 3 bases from V and 2 bases from J, the junction contained 7 bases not matched to a gene.

The genes are TRBV5-5 and TRBJ2-3, with 13 bases fitting TRBD2. The V segment lost 4 bases and the J segment 2 bases; nucleotides outside the gene matches: 4. Germline V gene data show CDR1 as SGHKS and CDR2 as YYEKEE (reference sequence). This CDR3 comprises 16 residues. The CDR3 DNA is TGTGCCAGCAGCCTGGGGACTAGCGGGAACACAGATACGCAGTATTTT. Amino acid sequence: CASSLGTSGNTDTQYF. The whole variable domain, remainder taken from reference TRBV5-5 and TRBJ2-3, is DAGVTQSPTHLIKTRGQQVTLRCSPISGHKSVSWYQQVLGQGPQFIFQYYEKEERGRGNFPDRFSARQFPNYSSELNVNALLLGDSALYLCASSLGTSGNTDTQYFGPGTRLTVL.

The chain carries TRBV3-1 (or the pseudogene TRBV3-2) and TRBJ2-1; 11 bases agree with TRBD2. This CDR3 comprises 15 residues. V lost 4 bases to trimming and J lost 6 bases; unmatched junction nucleotides: 5. The germline gives CDR1 LGHDT, CDR2 YNNKEL (reference sequence). The CDR3 loop reads CASSPPGTSGNEQFF. The CDR3 region has the DNA TGTGCCAGCAGCCCACCCGGGACTAGCGGCAATGAGCAGTTCTTC.

The chain couples TRBV28 to TRBJ1-5; D is possibly TRBD1 (5 bases). Germline CDR1 reads MDHEN; CDR2 reads SYDVKM. CDR3 length: 13 residues. Trimming removed 6 bases from V and 0 bases from J, with 6 bases in between. DNA of the CDR3: TGTGCCAGCAGGGACAATAGCAATCAGCCCCAGCATTTT. As protein: CASRDNSNQPQHF.

This clone has just one count. This chain joins TRBV18 and TRBJ1-1; 7 bases are shared with TRBD1. CDR3 size: 14 residues. Germline V lookup: CDR1 KGHSH, CDR2 LQKENI. Trimming removed 1 base from V and 4 bases from J; junction bases left unmatched: 3. This CDR3 is CASSPQPGGTEAFF. CDR3 nucleotides: TGTGCCAGCTCACCACAGCCAGGGGGCACTGAAGCTTTCTTT.

The rearrangement uses TRBV7-9 and TRBJ2-7, with D maybe TRBD2 (6 bases). Trimming left V 4 bases short and J 4 bases short, with 11 bases between. The CDR3 covers 13 residues. Per germline, CDR1 SEHNR and CDR2 FQNEAQ (reference sequence). As DNA, the CDR3 is TGTGCCAGCAGCTCACGTGGGGGGTACGAGCAGTACTTC. It codes for CASSSRGGYEQYF.

The chain recombines TRBV7-9 with TRBJ1-4; D ambiguous. Trimming shortened V by 1 base and J by 3 bases, and 21 bases separated the two germline ends. This CDR3 comprises 19 residues. CDR1 is SEHNR, CDR2 FQNEAQ, per germline (reference sequence). CDR3 sequence (DNA): TGTGCCAGCAGCTTAGGGGTTGTCGCAGGTCGCGATGCTAATGAAAAACTGTTTTTT. This codes for CASSLGVVAGRDANEKLFF.

CDR3 sequence reads: CASSKNGIANYGYTF. The CDR3 nucleotides are TGTGCCAGCAGCAAAAATGGTATCGCTAACTATGGCTACACCTTC. This chain joins TRBV21-1 and TRBJ1-2. TRBV21-1 is flagged as a pseudogene. This CDR3 contains 15 residues.